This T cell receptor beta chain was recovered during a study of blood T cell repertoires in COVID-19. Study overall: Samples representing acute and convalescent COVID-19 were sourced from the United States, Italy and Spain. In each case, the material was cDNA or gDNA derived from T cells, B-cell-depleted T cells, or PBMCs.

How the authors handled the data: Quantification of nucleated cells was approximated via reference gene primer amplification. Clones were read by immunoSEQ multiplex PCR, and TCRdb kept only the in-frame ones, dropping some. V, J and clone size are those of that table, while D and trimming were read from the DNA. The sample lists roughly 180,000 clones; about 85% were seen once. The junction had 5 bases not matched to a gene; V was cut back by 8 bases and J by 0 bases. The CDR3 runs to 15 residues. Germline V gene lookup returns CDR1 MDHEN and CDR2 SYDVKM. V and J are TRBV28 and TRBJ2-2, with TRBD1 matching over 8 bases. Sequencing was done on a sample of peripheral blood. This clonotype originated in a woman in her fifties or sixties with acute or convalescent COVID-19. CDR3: CASRGGQANTGELFF. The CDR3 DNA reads TGTGCCAGCCGAGGGGGACAGGCGAACACCGGGGAGCTGTTTTTT.